The 5 T cell receptor beta chains below come from one sample, sequenced in a study of blood T cells in healthy people across ages. Using a J-beta primer mix together with a sample-barcoded 5' primer, a second PCR was run for about 6 to 12 cycles. MiXCR, applied by TCRdb to the 5' RACE reads, yields one record per CDR3 protein. In the table there are a few hundred thousand distinct CDR3 sequences, 27% of which are singletons. The sample comprised blood. Every receptor here comes from a woman in her 70s in good health.

V gene TRBV20-1 combines with J gene TRBJ1-2, with 10 positions matching TRBD1. Germline V CDR1 and CDR2: DFQATT, SNEGSKA (reference sequence). This CDR3 has 14 amino acids. V lost 5 bases to trimming and J lost 1 base; unmatched junction nucleotides: 4. The CDR3 DNA reads as TGCAGTGCTTCGACAGGGGGCCTTAACTATGGCTACACCTTC. Protein sequence: CSASTGGLNYGYTF.

The chain links TRBV7-2 to TRBJ1-2; D not resolved. V was shortened by 4 bases and J by 3 bases, with 9 bases between the two germline ends. CDR3 length equals 13 residues. Germline V lookup: CDR1 SGHTA, CDR2 FQGNSA. Here the CDR3 reads CASSSWTYYGYTF. CDR3 nucleotides: TGTGCCAGCAGCTCCTGGACCTACTATGGCTACACCTTC. Variable domain in full (rest from reference TRBV7-2 and TRBJ1-2): GAGVSQSPSNKVTEKGKDVELRCDPISGHTALYWYRQSLGQGLEFLIYFQGNSAPDKSGLPSDRFSAERTGGSVSTLTIQRTQQEDSAVYLCASSSWTYYGYTFGSGTRLTVV.

Comments on this clonotype: At one end the junction does not follow the germline gene, possibly because of a read error. This chain joins TRBV7-2 and TRBJ2-5; D gene ambiguous. The J call may be wrong; the DNA end is better matched by TRBJ2-1. The CDR3 loop spans 14 amino acids. In germline, CDR1 is SGHTA, CDR2 FQGNSA. The CDR3 nucleotides are TGTGCCAGCGGTAGTGGAGTTACCTACAGTGAGCAGTTCTTC. As protein: CASGSGVTYSEQFF.

This chain links TRBV9 with TRBJ2-7; D not resolved. Per germline, CDR1 SGDLS and CDR2 YYNGEE. V was clipped by 0 bases and J by 0 bases, with 10 bases between them. The CDR3 covers 15 residues. The CDR3 DNA is TGTGCCAGCAGCGTAGCTTCACACATCTCCTACGAGCAGTACTTC. Residues: CASSVASHISYEQYF.

The J gene is TRBJ2-5, the V gene TRBV4-3; D gene uncertain. The V end was cut by 0 bases, the J end by 5 bases, with 10 bases between. The CDR3 sequence is 14 residues long. Looked up from germline, CDR1 is LGHNA and CDR2 is YSLEER. The CDR3 DNA reads TGCGCCAGCAGCCAAGACCGGTCCTCGGAGACCCAGTACTTC. It codes for CASSQDRSSETQYF.